This is a list of T cell receptor beta chains from one sample in a study of cytomegalovirus exposure and HLA in healthy donors. The method was immunoSEQ multiplex PCR; TCRdb's version includes in-frame clones alone and lacks a portion of them. The sample holds about 360,000 clones, roughly 90% seen once. Input material: PBMCs. The receptors here all came from a woman aged 18-29 years in good health and CMV-seronegative. CDR3s include the opening cysteine and the closing phenylalanine or tryptophan. A D gene is named only where the DNA matches it firmly. The size field is filled for only some rows; it gives once, few, many or a size class.

DNA: TGTGCCAGCTCGCGACAGGGGAGCTCCTATAATTCACCCCTCCACTTT; CDR3: CASSRQGSSYNSPLHF; D: TRBD1; V: TRBV18; J: TRBJ1-6; size: .
DNA: TGTGCCAGCAGTAAGGAGGGGGCCGGCACAGATACGCAGTATTTT; CDR3: CASSKEGAGTDTQYF; D: .; V: TRBV2; J: TRBJ2-3; size: .
DNA: TGTGCCAGCAGCTTAGGCGGGGGTAGCTCCTACGAGCAGTACTTC; CDR3: CASSLGGGSSYEQYF; D: TRBD2; V: TRBV7-8; J: TRBJ2-7; size: .
DNA: TGTGCCAGCAGCTCCTTCAAACAGGGGGCTAACTATGGCTACACCTTC; CDR3: CASSSFKQGANYGYTF; D: TRBD1; V: TRBV11-2; J: TRBJ1-2; size: .
DNA: TGTGCCAGCAGTGACCGTGGACTAGCGGGAGTCAAAGAGACCCAGTACTTC; CDR3: CASSDRGLAGVKETQYF; D: TRBD2; V: TRBV6-1; J: TRBJ2-5; size: .
DNA: TGTGCCAGCAGCGAGAATAGCGTCGCCTACAATGAGCAGTTCTTC; CDR3: CASSENSVAYNEQFF; D: .; V: TRBV7-9; J: TRBJ2-1; size: .
DNA: TGCGCCAGCAGCCCGACAGGAGCGGACGAGCAGTACTTC; CDR3: CASSPTGADEQYF; D: .; V: TRBV5-1; J: TRBJ2-7; size: .
DNA: TGTGCCAGCAGTCTCCCGCGGGTGAACAATGAGCAGTTCTTC; CDR3: CASSLPRVNNEQFF; D: .; V: TRBV5-8; J: TRBJ2-1; size: .
DNA: TGTGCCAGCAGCAGGGGGTTCACTTCAGAAAACATTCAGTACTTC; CDR3: CASSRGFTSENIQYF; D: TRBD1; V: TRBV6-1; J: TRBJ2-4; size: .
DNA: TGTGCCACCCGAGGGCAGGGGGCGTTTGATGAGCAGTTCTTC; CDR3: CATRGQGAFDEQFF; D: TRBD1; V: TRBV19; J: TRBJ2-1; size: .
DNA: TGCAGCGTTGAAGGTGGTGCGGGACCTACCTACGAGCAGTACTTC; CDR3: CSVEGGAGPTYEQYF; D: .; V: TRBV29-1; J: TRBJ2-7; size: .
DNA: TGTGCCAGTACGAGTTCTCTAGTTGCTGGCTACACCTTC; CDR3: CASTSSLVAGYTF; D: .; V: TRBV19; J: TRBJ1-2; size: few
DNA: TGCGCCAGCAGCCAACCCCTAAATAACAATGAGCAGTTCTTC; CDR3: CASSQPLNNNEQFF; D: .; V: TRBV4-1; J: TRBJ2-1; size: .
DNA: TGTGCCAGCAGCTTAGGCAGGAAAAATGAAAAACTGTTTTTT; CDR3: CASSLGRKNEKLFF; D: .; V: TRBV11-2; J: TRBJ1-4; size: .
DNA: TGTGCCAGCAGTTCACACGGACAGGAAGAGACCCAGTACTTC; CDR3: CASSSHGQEETQYF; D: TRBD1; V: TRBV27; J: TRBJ2-5; size: .
DNA: TGTGCCAGCTCACCCCCCAGGCGCGAGGGCACTGAAGCTTTCTTT; CDR3: CASSPPRREGTEAFF; D: .; V: TRBV18; J: TRBJ1-1; size: .
DNA: TGTGCCAGCAGCTCCCGACTAGCGGGAGAAGGCGAGCAGTACTTC; CDR3: CASSSRLAGEGEQYF; D: TRBD2; V: TRBV11-2; J: TRBJ2-7; size: .
DNA: TGTGCCACCAGCAGAGCAGGGACACCCAATGTCTACGAGCAGTACTTC; CDR3: CATSRAGTPNVYEQYF; D: .; V: TRBV15; J: TRBJ2-7; size: .
DNA: TGTGCCAGCAGCCAGGACAGGGCATATGGCTACACCTTC; CDR3: CASSQDRAYGYTF; D: TRBD1; V: TRBV7-8; J: TRBJ1-2; size: once
DNA: TGTGCCAGCAGTCACCCGACTAGCGGGAGTTTGTACAATGAGCAGTTCTTC; CDR3: CASSHPTSGSLYNEQFF; D: TRBD2; V: TRBV28; J: TRBJ2-1; size: .
DNA: TGTGCCAGCAGTCCCGACAGGGGGCTCGTCACTGAAGCTTTCTTT; CDR3: CASSPDRGLVTEAFF; D: TRBD1; V: TRBV6-5; J: TRBJ1-1; size: .
DNA: TGTGCCAGCAGTTCACGGGAGGGATTTAATGAGCAGTTCTTC; CDR3: CASSSREGFNEQFF; D: TRBD2; V: TRBV27; J: TRBJ2-1; size: .
DNA: TGTGCCAGCAGCGTAGCCTCGTGGACTAGTCTAAAGACCCAGTACTTC; CDR3: CASSVASWTSLKTQYF; D: TRBD2; V: TRBV9; J: TRBJ2-5; size: .
DNA: TGCGCCAGCACCTTGGGACAGGGGGTGAGCTATGGCTACACCTTC; CDR3: CASTLGQGVSYGYTF; D: TRBD1; V: TRBV10-2; J: TRBJ1-2; size: .
DNA: TGTGCCACCAGCAGAGTTGGCGGAGCGGGAGGGCCAAGAGAGCAGTACTTC; CDR3: CATSRVGGAGGPREQYF; D: TRBD2; V: TRBV15; J: TRBJ2-7; size: .
DNA: TGTGCCAGCAGCCCCCTCTTAGGGACAGGGTACACTGAAGCTTTCTTT; CDR3: CASSPLLGTGYTEAFF; D: TRBD1; V: TRBV5-4; J: TRBJ1-1; size: .
DNA: TGTGCCAGCAGCGTCGCCGAGCGCGAGACCCAGTACTTC; CDR3: CASSVAERETQYF; D: .; V: TRBV9; J: TRBJ2-5; size: .
DNA: TGTGCCAGCAGTGAGATAAGCGGGTACGAGCAGTACTTC; CDR3: CASSEISGYEQYF; D: .; V: TRBV25-1; J: TRBJ2-7; size: few
DNA: TGTGCCAGCAGTTTATTGACTAGCGGGAGGTACGAGCAGTACTTC; CDR3: CASSLLTSGRYEQYF; D: TRBD2; V: TRBV28; J: TRBJ2-7; size: .
DNA: TGCGCCAGCAGCTCGCGCTTGACAGGGGGGACTGAAGCTTTCTTT; CDR3: CASSSRLTGGTEAFF; D: TRBD1; V: TRBV4-1; J: TRBJ1-1; size: .
DNA: TGTGCCACCAGCTCCCGGACAGTCCGGCCATCTGGAAACACCATATATTTT; CDR3: CATSSRTVRPSGNTIYF; D: .; V: TRBV15; J: TRBJ1-3; size: .
DNA: TGTGCCAGCAGCCATATCGTGGACAGTTTTGAGCAGTTCTTC; CDR3: CASSHIVDSFEQFF; D: .; V: TRBV7-6; J: TRBJ2-1; size: .
DNA: TGTGCCAGCAGCTTGACATTATCAACTGAAGCTTTCTTT; CDR3: CASSLTLSTEAFF; D: .; V: TRBV7-6; J: TRBJ1-1; size: .
DNA: TGCGCCAGCAGCGCGGCCGACAGCACAGATACGCAGTATTTT; CDR3: CASSAADSTDTQYF; D: .; V: TRBV5-1; J: TRBJ2-3; size: .
DNA: TGTGCCAGTAGTCAGGGACTAGCGGGAGTTGGAGAGTTCTTC; CDR3: CASSQGLAGVGEFF; D: TRBD2; V: TRBV19; J: TRBJ2-1; size: once
DNA: TGCGCCAGCAGTGTGCTGGGGGGGACTACCACCTATAATTCACCCCTCCACTTT; CDR3: CASSVLGGTTTYNSPLHF; D: .; V: TRBV10-2; J: TRBJ1-6; size: .
DNA: TGTGCCAGCAGCTTAGAGGGAGGGCTAGTCTACGAGCAGTACTTC; CDR3: CASSLEGGLVYEQYF; D: TRBD2; V: TRBV11-2; J: TRBJ2-7; size: .
DNA: TGTGCCAGCAGCCCGACAGACCTCTATGGCTACACCTTC; CDR3: CASSPTDLYGYTF; D: .; V: TRBV28; J: TRBJ1-2; size: few
DNA: TGTGCCAGCAGTGTGGGGCGGGGTATCCCTATTGGGGGCTACACCTTC; CDR3: CASSVGRGIPIGGYTF; D: .; V: TRBV27; J: TRBJ1-2; size: .
DNA: TGCGCCAGCAGCCAAGTCGTACGGTTAGAGCAGTACTTC; CDR3: CASSQVVRLEQYF; D: .; V: TRBV4-1; J: TRBJ2-7; size: .
DNA: TGTGCCAGCATGGGGCGGGGGGGCTCCTACAATGAGCAGTTCTTC; CDR3: CASMGRGGSYNEQFF; D: TRBD2; V: TRBV27; J: TRBJ2-1; size: .
DNA: TGCGCCAGCAGCTTGACATGGACAGGGAGGACTGAAGCTTTCTTT; CDR3: CASSLTWTGRTEAFF; D: TRBD1; V: TRBV5-1; J: TRBJ1-1; size: .